Listed here are 14 T cell receptor beta chains from one sample, sequenced in a study of molecular identifiers for immune sequencing clone quantification. TCRdb reprocessed the PCR reads via MiXCR and lists one record per CDR3 protein. This sample yields some 580,000 distinct CDR3 sequences, of which over 25% are seen a single time; about 0.8% belongs to the top ten. Sample: naive CD8+ T cells from blood, with Jurkat cell RNA spiked in. Subset described: FACS-sorted CD8+CD4-CCR7+CD45RA+ naive T cells. The receptors here all came from a human donor in good health. Some libraries in this study had Jurkat cell RNA spiked in.

This clonotype was found many times. The V and J genes are TRBV21-1 and TRBJ2-3. TRBV21-1 is a recognized pseudogene. CDR3 size: 13 residues. The DNA for the CDR3 is TGTGCCAGCAGCACAGACCGGACCAATACGCAGTATTTT. Protein sequence: CASSTDRTNTQYF.

A remark on this clonotype: This may be a read error, as it is one base from a much larger clone. As the CDR3 is not closed by the conserved phenylalanine or tryptophan, this likely results from a read error. The V and J genes are TRBV24-1 and TRBJ1-4, with no clear D. V was cut by 9 bases and J by 0 bases, with 13 bases left in between. Germline V CDR1 and CDR2: KGHDR, SFDVKD. CDR3 size: 15 residues. The CDR3 protein is CATLGSDSTNEKLFL. The CDR3 nucleotides are TGTGCCACCCTTGGTTCAGACTCAACTAATGAAAAACTGTTTCTT.

As concerns this clonotype: This clone may be a read error of a much larger clone one base away. The chain links TRBV6-5 to TRBJ2-4, with D maybe TRBD1 (6 bases). CDR3 size: 11 residues. Germline V gene lookup returns CDR1 MNHEY and CDR2 SVGAGI. The chain's CDR3 is CASSPGVGQNF. CDR3 nucleotide sequence: TGTGCCAGCAGTCCCGGGGTTGGACAGAACTTC.

This clonotype occurred many times. The chain joins TRBV29-1 to TRBJ1-1; D perhaps matches TRBD1 (5 bases). V lost 0 bases, J lost 8 bases, and 10 bases lay in between. Germline-derived CDR1 and CDR2 are SQVTM and ANQGSEA. This CDR3 is 12 amino acids long. The CDR3 bases are TGCAGCGTTGAAGAAGGGACTGTGGAAGCTTTCTTT. Encoded protein: CSVEEGTVEAFF.

This clonotype was observed many times. The chain combines TRBV27 with TRBJ2-7, with D possibly being TRBD1 (6 bases). Germline values: CDR1 MNHEY, CDR2 SMNVEV (reference sequence). V lost 6 bases and J lost 4, with 13 bases in between. The CDR3 covers 13 residues. In DNA form, the CDR3 reads TGTGCCAGCAGGGGAACAGGGATTTACGAGCAGTACTTC. The encoded protein is CASRGTGIYEQYF.

A word on this clonotype: This may arise from a read error, as a much more abundant clone is one base away. The V call is TRBV29-1, the J call TRBJ1-1, with a tentative D call TRBD1 (6 bases). Deletions cut 7 bases from V and 6 bases from J, with 18 bases between. The CDR3 has 13 residues. The V gene's germline CDR1 is SQVTM and CDR2 ANQGSEA. The CDR3: CSAIGQWVSEAFF. CDR3 DNA sequence: TGCAGCGCCATAGGACAGTGGGTGTCTGAAGCTTTCTTT. Full variable domain (missing parts from reference TRBV29-1 and TRBJ1-1): SAVISQKPSRDICQRGTSLTIQCQVDSQVTMMFWYRQQPGQSLTLIATANQGSEATYESGFVIDKFPISRPNLTFSTLTVSNMSPEDSSIYLCSAIGQWVSEAFFGQGTRLTVV.

At least ten counts were recorded for this clonotype. The chain combines TRBV28 with TRBJ1-6; D not resolved. CDR3 size: 17 residues. Germline-derived CDR1 and CDR2 are MDHEN and SYDVKM. The germline V and J ends were trimmed by 7 bases and 8 bases, with 24 bases remaining between them. The CDR3 DNA follows: TGTGCCAGCACTTCACCCCGAGTCGTCAAGATGGATTCACCCCTCCACTTT. Its protein product is CASTSPRVVKMDSPLHF.

The rearrangement uses TRBV7-9 and TRBJ1-1; 12 bases align to TRBD1. This CDR3 has 18 amino acids. From germline, CDR1 is SEHNR and CDR2 FQNEAQ (reference sequence). The trim removed 2 bases at V and 1 base at J, leaving 8 bases unmatched. The CDR3: CASSLSGQGAFSNTEAFF. CDR3 DNA sequence: TGTGCCAGCAGCTTATCGGGACAGGGGGCTTTTTCGAACACTGAAGCTTTCTTT.

This clonotype appeared once. CDR3 sequence: CASSFIFNNQPQHF. CDR3 DNA sequence: TGTGCCAGCAGTTTTATATTTAACAATCAGCCCCAGCATTTT. The V gene is TRBV28, the J gene TRBJ1-5; D not resolved. This CDR3 comprises 14 residues. Trimming stripped 3 bases from V and 3 bases from J, with 9 bases between. Germline CDR1 is MDHEN and CDR2 is SYDVKM.

The chain links TRBV6-1 to TRBJ1-4; D gene ambiguous. The CDR3 is made up of 14 amino acids. In germline, CDR1 is MNHNS, CDR2 SASEGT. V was clipped by 7 bases and J by 9 bases, with 18 bases between them. As DNA, the CDR3 is TGTGCCAGCACCCATTCGGACCGGCAGCAAAAACTGTTTTTT. Translation: CASTHSDRQQKLFF.

This clonotype has more than one count but fewer than ten. The junction shows a germline mismatch at one end, possibly a read error. The chain is built from TRBV4-1 and TRBJ2-5; D call uncertain. The CDR3 consists of 17 residues. Germline V lookup: CDR1 MGHRA, CDR2 YSYEKL. The CDR3 nucleotides read TGCGCCAGCAGCCAAAATGAACACGGCGGCTACCAAGAGCCCCAGTACTTC. Its translation: CASSQNEHGGYQEPQYF.

As concerns this clonotype: A read error is possible here, since a much larger clone lies one base away. The CDR3 ends on some other residue instead of the conserved phenylalanine or tryptophan, so this is likely a read error. This rearrangement joins TRBV19 to TRBJ1-5; D gene uncertain. Germline assignment: CDR1 LNHDA and CDR2 SQIVND (reference sequence). Between the trimmed V and J ends, which lost 5 bases and 6 bases, there was a span of 14 bases. There are 14 residues in the CDR3. CDR3 protein: CASSLGTSSQPQHY. CDR3 coding DNA: TGTGCCAGTAGTTTGGGTACCTCCAGTCAGCCCCAGCATTAT.

This clonotype was seen a few times. The V gene is TRBV19, the J gene TRBJ2-4; D unresolved. The CDR3 is 15 residues long. Trimming stripped 6 bases from V and 0 bases from J, with 12 bases between. In germline, CDR1 is LNHDA, CDR2 SQIVND (reference sequence). The DNA of the CDR3 is TGTGCCAGTAGAAGATCGACGGTAGCCAAAAACATTCAGTACTTC. Its translation is CASRRSTVAKNIQYF.

The CDR3 loop is CASSLVEGRVKTDTQYF. The CDR3 nucleotides are TGTGCCAGCAGCTTAGTAGAAGGCAGGGTGAAGACAGATACGCAGTATTTT. The chain couples TRBV13 to TRBJ2-3, with a tentative D call TRBD1 (5 bases). Germline-derived CDR1 and CDR2 are PRHDT and FYEKMQ (reference sequence). The CDR3 runs to 17 residues. The germline V and J ends were trimmed by 1 base and 3 bases, with 17 bases remaining between them.